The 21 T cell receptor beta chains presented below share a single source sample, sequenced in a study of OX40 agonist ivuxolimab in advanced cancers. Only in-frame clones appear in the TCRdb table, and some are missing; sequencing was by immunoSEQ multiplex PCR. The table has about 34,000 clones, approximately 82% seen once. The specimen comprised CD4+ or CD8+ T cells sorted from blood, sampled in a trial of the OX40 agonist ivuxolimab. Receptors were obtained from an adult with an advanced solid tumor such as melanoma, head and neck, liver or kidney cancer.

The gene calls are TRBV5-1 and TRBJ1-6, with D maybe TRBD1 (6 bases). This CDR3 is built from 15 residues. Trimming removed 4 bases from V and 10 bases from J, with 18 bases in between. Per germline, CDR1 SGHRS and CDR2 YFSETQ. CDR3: CASSREGGQESPLHF. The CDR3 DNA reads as TGCGCCAGCAGCCGCGAGGGGGGGCAGGAATCACCCCTCCACTTT.

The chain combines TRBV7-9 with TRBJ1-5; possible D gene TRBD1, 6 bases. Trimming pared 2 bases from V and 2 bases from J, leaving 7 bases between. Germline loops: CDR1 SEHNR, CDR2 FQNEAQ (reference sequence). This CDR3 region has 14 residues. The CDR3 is CASSLQGRNQPQHF. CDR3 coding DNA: TGTGCCAGCAGCTTACAGGGGCGCAATCAGCCCCAGCATTTT. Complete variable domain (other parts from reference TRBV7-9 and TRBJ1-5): DTGVSQNPRHKITKRGQNVTFRCDPISEHNRLYWYRQTLGQGPEFLTYFQNEAQLEKSRLLSDRFSAERPKGSFSTLEIQRTEQGDSAMYLCASSLQGRNQPQHFGDGTRLSIL.

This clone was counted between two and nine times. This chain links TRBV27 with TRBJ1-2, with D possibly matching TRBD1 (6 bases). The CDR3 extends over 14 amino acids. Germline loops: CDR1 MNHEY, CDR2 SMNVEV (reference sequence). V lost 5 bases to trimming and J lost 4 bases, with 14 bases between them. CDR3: CASSIRGGLYGYTF. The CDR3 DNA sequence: TGTGCCAGCAGTATCCGGGGGGGCCTCTATGGCTACACCTTC.

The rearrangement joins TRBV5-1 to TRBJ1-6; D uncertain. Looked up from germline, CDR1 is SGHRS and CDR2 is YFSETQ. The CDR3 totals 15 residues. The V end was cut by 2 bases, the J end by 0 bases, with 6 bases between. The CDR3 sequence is CASSFAGSYNSPLHF. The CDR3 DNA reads TGCGCCAGCAGCTTCGCTGGCTCCTATAATTCACCCCTCCACTTT.

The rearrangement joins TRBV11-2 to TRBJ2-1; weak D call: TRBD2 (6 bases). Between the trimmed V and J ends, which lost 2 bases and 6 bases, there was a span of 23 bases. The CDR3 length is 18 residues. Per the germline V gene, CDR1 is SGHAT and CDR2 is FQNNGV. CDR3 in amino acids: CASSLSRTTDTNPNEQFF. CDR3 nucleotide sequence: TGTGCCAGCAGCTTATCGCGGACTACGGACACGAACCCCAATGAGCAGTTCTTC.

CDR3: CASRPQGGISYEQYF. CDR3 sequence (DNA): TGTGCCAGCAGGCCTCAGGGAGGAATCTCCTACGAGCAGTACTTC. This sequence joins TRBV6-5 and TRBJ2-7; D is perhaps TRBD2 (6 bases). Germline CDR1 is MNHEY and CDR2 is SVGAGI. This CDR3 is 15 amino acids long. Trimming pared 6 bases from V and 0 bases from J, leaving 15 bases between.

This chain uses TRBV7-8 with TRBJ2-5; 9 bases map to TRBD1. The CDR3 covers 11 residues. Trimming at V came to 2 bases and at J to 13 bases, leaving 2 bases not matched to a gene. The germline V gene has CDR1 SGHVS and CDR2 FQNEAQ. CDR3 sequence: CASSLKGQGYF. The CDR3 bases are TGTGCCAGCAGCTTAAAGGGACAGGGGTACTTC.

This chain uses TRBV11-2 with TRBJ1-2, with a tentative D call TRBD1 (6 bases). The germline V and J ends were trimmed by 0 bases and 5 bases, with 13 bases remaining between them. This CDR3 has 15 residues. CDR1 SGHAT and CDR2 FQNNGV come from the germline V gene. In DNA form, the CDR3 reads TGTGCCAGCAGCTTAGACGGCACAGGGTGGTATGGCTACACCTTC. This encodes CASSLDGTGWYGYTF.

CDR3 sequence: CASSEGQGVGQPQHF. The CDR3 DNA is TGTGCCAGCAGTGAAGGGCAGGGGGTGGGTCAGCCCCAGCATTTT. The chain recombines TRBV6-1 with TRBJ1-5, with TRBD1 matching 7 bases. V was pared by 1 base and J by 6 bases, with 6 bases of the junction left unmatched. CDR1 is MNHNS, CDR2 SASEGT, per germline. The CDR3 sequence is 15 residues long.

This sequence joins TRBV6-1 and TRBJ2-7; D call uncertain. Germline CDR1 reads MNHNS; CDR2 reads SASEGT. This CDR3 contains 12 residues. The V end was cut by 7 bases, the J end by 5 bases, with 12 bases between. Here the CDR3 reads CASTPSANEQYF. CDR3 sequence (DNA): TGTGCCAGCACCCCCTCTGCCAACGAGCAGTACTTC.

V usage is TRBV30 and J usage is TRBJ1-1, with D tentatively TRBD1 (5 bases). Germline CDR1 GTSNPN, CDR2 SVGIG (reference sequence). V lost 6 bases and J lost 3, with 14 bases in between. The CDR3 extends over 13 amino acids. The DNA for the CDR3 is TGTGCCTGTTCTACCCTGGGGGACACTGAAGCTTTCTTT. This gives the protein CACSTLGDTEAFF.

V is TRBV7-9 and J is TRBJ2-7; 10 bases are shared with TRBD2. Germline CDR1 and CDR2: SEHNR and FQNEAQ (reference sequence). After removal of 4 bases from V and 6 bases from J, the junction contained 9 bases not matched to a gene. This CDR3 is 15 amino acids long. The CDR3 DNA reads TGTGCCAGCAGCTCCCAGGGACTAGCGACAGCCGAGCAGTACTTC. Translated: CASSSQGLATAEQYF. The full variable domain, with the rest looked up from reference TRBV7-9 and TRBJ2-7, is DTGVSQNPRHKITKRGQNVTFRCDPISEHNRLYWYRQTLGQGPEFLTYFQNEAQLEKSRLLSDRFSAERPKGSFSTLEIQRTEQGDSAMYLCASSSQGLATAEQYFGPGTRLTVT.

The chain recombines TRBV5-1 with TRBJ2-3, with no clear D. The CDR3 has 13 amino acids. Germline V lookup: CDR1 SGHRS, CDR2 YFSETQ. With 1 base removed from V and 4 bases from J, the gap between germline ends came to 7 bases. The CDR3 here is CASSLYSADTQYF. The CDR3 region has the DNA TGCGCCAGCAGCTTGTATTCGGCAGATACGCAGTATTTT. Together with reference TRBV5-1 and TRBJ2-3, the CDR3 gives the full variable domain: KAGVTQTPRYLIKTRGQQVTLSCSPISGHRSVSWYQQTPGQGLQFLFEYFSETQRNKGNFPGRFSGRQFSNSRSEMNVSTLELGDSALYLCASSLYSADTQYFGPGTRLTVL.

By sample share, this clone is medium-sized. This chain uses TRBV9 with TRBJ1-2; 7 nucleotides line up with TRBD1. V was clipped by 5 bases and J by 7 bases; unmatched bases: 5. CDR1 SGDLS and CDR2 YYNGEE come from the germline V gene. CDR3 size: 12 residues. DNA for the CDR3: TGTGCCAGCAGTGTACAGGGGTTTGGCTACACCTTC. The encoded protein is CASSVQGFGYTF.

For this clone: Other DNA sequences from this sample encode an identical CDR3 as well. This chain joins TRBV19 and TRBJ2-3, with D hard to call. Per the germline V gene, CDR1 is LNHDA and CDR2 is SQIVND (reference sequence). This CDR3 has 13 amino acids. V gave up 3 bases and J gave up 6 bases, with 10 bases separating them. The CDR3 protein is CASSIGLADTQYF. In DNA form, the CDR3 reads TGTGCCAGTAGTATCGGATTGGCGGATACGCAGTATTTT.

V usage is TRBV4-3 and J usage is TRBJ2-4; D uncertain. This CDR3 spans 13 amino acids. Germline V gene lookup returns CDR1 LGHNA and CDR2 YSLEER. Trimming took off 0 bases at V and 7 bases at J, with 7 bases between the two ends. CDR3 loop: CASSQEGRNIQYF. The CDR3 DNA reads TGCGCCAGCAGCCAAGAGGGTCGGAACATTCAGTACTTC.

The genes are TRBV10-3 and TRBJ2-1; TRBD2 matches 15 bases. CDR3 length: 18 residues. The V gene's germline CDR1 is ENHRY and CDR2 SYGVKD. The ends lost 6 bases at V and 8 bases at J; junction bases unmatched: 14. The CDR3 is CAIRPGLAGGVGGDEQFF. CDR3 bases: TGTGCCATCAGACCGGGACTAGCGGGGGGCGTGGGAGGTGATGAGCAGTTCTTC.

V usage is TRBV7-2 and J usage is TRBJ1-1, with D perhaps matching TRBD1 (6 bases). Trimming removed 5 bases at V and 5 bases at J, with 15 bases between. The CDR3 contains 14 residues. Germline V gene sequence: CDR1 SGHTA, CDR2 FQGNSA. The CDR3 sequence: CASSIQGGLTEAFF. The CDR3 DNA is TGTGCCAGCAGCATACAGGGTGGATTAACTGAAGCTTTCTTT.

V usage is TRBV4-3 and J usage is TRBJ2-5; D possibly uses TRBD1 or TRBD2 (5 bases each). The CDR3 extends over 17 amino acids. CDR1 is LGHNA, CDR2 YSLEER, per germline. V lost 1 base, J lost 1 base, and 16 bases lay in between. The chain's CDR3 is CASSQVGPPAGQETQYF. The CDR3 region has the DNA TGCGCCAGCAGCCAAGTGGGACCCCCGGCGGGCCAAGAGACCCAGTACTTC.

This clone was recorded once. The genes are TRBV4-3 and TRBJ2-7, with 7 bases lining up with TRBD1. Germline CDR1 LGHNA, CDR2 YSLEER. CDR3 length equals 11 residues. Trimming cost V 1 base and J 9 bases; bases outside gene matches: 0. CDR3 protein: CASSQGDRQYF. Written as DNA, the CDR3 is TGCGCCAGCAGCCAAGGGGACAGGCAGTACTTC.

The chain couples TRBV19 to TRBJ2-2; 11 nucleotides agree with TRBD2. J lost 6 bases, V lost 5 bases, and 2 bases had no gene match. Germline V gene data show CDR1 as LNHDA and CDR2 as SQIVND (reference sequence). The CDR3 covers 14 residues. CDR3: CASSLAGGPGELFF. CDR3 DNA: TGTGCCAGTAGTTTAGCGGGAGGGCCCGGGGAGCTGTTTTTT.